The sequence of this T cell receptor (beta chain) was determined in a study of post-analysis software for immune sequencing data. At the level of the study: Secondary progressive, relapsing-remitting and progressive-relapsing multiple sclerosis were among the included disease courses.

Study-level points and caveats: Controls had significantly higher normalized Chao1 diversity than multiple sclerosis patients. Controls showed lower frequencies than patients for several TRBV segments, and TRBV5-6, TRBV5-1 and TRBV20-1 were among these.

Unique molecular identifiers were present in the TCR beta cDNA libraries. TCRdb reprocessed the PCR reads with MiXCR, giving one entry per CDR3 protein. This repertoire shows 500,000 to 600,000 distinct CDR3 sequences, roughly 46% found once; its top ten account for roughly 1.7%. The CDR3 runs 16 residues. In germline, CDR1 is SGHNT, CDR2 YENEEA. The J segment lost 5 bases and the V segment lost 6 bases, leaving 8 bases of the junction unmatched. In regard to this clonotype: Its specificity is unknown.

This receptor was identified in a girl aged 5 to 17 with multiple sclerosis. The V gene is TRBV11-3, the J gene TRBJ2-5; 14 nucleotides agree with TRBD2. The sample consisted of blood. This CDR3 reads CASRTGLAGVEETQYF. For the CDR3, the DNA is TGTGCCAGCAGGACGGGACTAGCGGGAGTAGAGGAGACCCAGTACTTC.